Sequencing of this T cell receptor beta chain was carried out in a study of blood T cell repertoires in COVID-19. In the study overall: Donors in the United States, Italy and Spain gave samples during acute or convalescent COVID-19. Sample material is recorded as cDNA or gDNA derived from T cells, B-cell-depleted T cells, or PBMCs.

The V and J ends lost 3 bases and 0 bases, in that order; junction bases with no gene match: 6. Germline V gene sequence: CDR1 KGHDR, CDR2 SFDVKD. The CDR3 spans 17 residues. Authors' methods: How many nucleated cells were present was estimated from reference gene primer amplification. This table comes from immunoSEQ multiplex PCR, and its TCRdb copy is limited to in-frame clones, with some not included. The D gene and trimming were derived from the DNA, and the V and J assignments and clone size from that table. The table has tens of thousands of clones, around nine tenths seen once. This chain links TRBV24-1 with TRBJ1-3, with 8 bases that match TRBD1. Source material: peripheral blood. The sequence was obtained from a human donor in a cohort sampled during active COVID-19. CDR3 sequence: CATSDADRGSSGNTIYF. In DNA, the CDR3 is TGTGCCACCAGTGATGCCGACAGGGGAAGCTCTGGAAACACCATATATTTT.